The clone carrying this T cell receptor (beta chain) was detected ten times or more. Its antigen is currently unknown. The source of the sample is a study of spatial heterogeneity in lung cancer. Study-wide background: Sequences of the beta chain were consistently detected in greater numbers than alpha-chain sequences.

The time point denotes: sample taken at primary tumor resection. Whole RNA, which was extracted from tumor, nontumor lung tissue or frozen PBMC, was sequenced without any cell sorting. The donors comprised about 70 untreated early-stage non-small cell lung cancer patients. Notes on the study in general: At tumor resection, ubiquitous expanded TCRs were detected in blood more often than later.

Germline CDR1 is DFQATT and CDR2 is SNEGSKA (reference sequence). With 2 bases removed from V and 1 base from J, the gap between germline ends came to 23 bases. CDR3 size: 18 residues. Each TCR cDNA molecule bore a unique molecular identifier. One entry per CDR3 protein, called by TCRdb with MiXCR from the 5' RACE reads. The sample shows 20,000 to 25,000 distinct CDR3 sequences, roughly 4.6% of them seen only once. The V call is TRBV20-1, the J call TRBJ1-1; D may be TRBD1 (6 bases). The sample consisted of PBMCs, taken at surgery. The TCR sequence derives from a male donor with early-stage non-small cell lung cancer. The chain's CDR3 is CSARPLHGQGTSNTEAFF. CDR3 coding DNA: TGCAGTGCTAGACCCCTCCACGGGCAGGGGACCTCGAACACTGAAGCTTTCTTT.